The T cell receptor (beta chain) described here comes from a study of CD4 T cells in relation to SARS-CoV-2 and coronaviruses. Study-wide background: ViraFEST: approximately 10-day antigen culture of PBMCs, then TCR beta CDR3 sequencing.

Before the COVID-19 pandemic, during about 2011-2019, CD4+ T cells were taken from unexposed donors. Isolation of CD4+ T cells took place after roughly nine days in culture. Cells permitting, SARS-CoV-2 S/N and four cold-coronavirus spikes were tested on unexposed-donor CD4+ T cells. PBMCs were plated at a few million per well in IL-2-containing medium. V lost 1 base and J lost 2, with 6 bases in between. The CDR3 runs 13 residues. Germline V gene sequence: CDR1 SGHRS, CDR2 YFSETQ. Using immunoSEQ multiplex PCR, the repertoire was profiled, and TCRdb retains in-frame clones only, with some absent. This table holds tens of thousands of clones, about 70% found once. Comments on this clone: The antigen remains unidentified.

Sequenced material: CD4+ T cells from PBMCs, cultured in vitro. This sequence joins TRBV5-1 and TRBJ1-2, with unresolved D. This clonotype was obtained from a human donor in good health. The CDR3 DNA follows: TGCGCCAGCAGCTTGTTTCAGAACTATGGCTACACCTTC. This codes for CASSLFQNYGYTF.